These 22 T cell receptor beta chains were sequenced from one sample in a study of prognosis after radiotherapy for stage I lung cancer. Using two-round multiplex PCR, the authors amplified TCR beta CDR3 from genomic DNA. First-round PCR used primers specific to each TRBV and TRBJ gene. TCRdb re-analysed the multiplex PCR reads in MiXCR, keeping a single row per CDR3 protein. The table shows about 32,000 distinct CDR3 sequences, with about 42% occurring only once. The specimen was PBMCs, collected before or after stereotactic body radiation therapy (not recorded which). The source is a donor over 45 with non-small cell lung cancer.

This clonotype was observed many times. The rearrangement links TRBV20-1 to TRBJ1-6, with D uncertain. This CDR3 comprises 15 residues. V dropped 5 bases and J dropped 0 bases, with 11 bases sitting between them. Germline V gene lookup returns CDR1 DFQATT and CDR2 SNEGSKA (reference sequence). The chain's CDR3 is CSAPSISSYNSPLHF. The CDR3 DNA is TGCAGTGCTCCGTCCATTTCCTCCTATAATTCACCCCTCCACTTT.

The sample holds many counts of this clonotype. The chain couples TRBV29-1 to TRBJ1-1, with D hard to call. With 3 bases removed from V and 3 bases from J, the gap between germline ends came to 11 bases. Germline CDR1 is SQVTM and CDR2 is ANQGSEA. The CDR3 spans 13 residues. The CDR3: CSVDKGRYTEAFF. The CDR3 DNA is TGCAGCGTTGATAAGGGAAGGTACACTGAAGCTTTCTTT.

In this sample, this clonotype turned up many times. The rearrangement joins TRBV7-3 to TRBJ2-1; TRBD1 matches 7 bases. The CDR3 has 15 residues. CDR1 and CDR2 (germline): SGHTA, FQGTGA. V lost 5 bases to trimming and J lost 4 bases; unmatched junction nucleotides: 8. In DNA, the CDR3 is TGTGCCAGCAGCCCTAACAGGGGCGAGTACAATGAGCAGTTCTTC. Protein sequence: CASSPNRGEYNEQFF.

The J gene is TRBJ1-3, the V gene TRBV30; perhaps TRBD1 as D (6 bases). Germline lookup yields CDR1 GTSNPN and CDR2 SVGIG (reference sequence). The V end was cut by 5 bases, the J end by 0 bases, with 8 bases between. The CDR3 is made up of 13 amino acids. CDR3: CAWGQHSGNTIYF. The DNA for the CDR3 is TGTGCCTGGGGACAGCACTCTGGAAACACCATATATTTT. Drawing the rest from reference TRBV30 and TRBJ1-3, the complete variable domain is SQTIHQWPATLVQPVGSPLSLECTVEGTSNPNLYWYRQAAGRGLQLLFYSVGIGQISSEVPQNLSASRPQDRQFILSSKKLLLSDSGFYLCAWGQHSGNTIYFGEGSWLTVV.

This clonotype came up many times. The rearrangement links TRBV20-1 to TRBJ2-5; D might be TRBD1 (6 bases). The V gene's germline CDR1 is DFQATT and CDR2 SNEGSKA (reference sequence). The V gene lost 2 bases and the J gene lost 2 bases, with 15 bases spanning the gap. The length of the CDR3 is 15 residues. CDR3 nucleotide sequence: TGCAGTGCTAGAACCGAAACAGGGCCGCAAGAGACCCAGTACTTC. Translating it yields CSARTETGPQETQYF.

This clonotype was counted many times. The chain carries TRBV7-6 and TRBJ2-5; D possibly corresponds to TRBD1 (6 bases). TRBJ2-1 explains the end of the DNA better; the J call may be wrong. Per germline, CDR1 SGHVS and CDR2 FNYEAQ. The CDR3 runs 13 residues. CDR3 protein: CASSPGEWGEQFF. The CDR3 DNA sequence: TGTGCCAGCAGTCCAGGGGAGTGGGGTGAGCAGTTCTTC.

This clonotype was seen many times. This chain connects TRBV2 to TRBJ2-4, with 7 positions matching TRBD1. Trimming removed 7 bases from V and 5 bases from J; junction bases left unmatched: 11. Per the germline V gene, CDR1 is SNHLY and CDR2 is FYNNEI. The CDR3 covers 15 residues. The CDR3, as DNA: TGTGCCAGCAACCGGGACAGAATTTCGGAAAACATTCAGTACTTC. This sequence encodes CASNRDRISENIQYF.

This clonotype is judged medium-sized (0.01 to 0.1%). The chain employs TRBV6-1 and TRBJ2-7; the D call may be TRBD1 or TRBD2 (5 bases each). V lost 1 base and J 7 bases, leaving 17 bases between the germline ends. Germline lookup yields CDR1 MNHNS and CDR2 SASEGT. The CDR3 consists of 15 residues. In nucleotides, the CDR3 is TGTGCCAGCAGTGAAGTTTGGGAGACCTACAGGGAGCAGTACTTC. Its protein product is CASSEVWETYREQYF.

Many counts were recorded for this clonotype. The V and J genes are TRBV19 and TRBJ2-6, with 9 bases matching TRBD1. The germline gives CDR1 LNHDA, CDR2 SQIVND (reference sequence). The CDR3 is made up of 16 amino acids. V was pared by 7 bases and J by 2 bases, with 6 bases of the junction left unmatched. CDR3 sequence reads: CASTRTGEAGANVLTF. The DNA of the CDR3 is TGTGCCAGTACCCGGACAGGGGAGGCTGGGGCCAACGTCCTGACTTTC.

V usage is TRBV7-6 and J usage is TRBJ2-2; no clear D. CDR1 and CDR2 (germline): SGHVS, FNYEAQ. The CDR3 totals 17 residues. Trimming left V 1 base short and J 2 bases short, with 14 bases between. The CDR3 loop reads CASSLDPSGANTGELFF. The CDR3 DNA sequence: TGTGCCAGCAGCTTAGATCCGTCAGGAGCTAACACCGGGGAGCTGTTTTTT. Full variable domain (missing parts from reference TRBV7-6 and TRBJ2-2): GAGVSQSPRYKVTKRGQDVALRCDPISGHVSLYWYRQALGQGPEFLTYFNYEAQQDKSGLPNDRFSAERPEGSISTLTIQRTEQRDSAMYRCASSLDPSGANTGELFFGEGSRLTVL.

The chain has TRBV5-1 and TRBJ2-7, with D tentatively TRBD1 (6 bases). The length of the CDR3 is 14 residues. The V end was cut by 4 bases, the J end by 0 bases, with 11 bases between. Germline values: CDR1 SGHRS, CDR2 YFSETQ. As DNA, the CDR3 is TGCGCCAGCAGCCAGCGCAGGGGCTCCTACGAGCAGTACTTC. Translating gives CASSQRRGSYEQYF.

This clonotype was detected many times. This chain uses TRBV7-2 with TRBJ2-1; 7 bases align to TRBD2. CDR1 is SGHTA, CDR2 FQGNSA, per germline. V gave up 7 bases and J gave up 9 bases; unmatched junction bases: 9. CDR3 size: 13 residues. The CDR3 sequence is CASTGGGPVEQFF. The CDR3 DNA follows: TGTGCCAGCACTGGGGGAGGGCCAGTTGAGCAGTTCTTC.

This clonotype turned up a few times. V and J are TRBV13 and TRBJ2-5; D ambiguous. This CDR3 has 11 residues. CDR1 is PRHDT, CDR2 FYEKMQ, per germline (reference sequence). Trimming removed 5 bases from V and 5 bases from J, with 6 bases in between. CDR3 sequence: CASSQQETQYF. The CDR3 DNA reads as TGTGCCAGCAGCCAGCAGGAGACCCAGTACTTC.

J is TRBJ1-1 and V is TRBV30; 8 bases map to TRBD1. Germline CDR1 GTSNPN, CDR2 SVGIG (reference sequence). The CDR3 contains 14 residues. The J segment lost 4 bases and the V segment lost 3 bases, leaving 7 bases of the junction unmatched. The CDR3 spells CAWSTGQGGTEAFF. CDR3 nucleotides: TGTGCCTGGAGCACCGGACAGGGAGGCACTGAAGCTTTCTTT.

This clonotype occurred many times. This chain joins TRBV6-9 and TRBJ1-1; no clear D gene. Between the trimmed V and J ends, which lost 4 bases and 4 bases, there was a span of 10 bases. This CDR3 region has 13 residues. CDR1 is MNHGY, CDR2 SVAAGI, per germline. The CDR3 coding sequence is TGTGCCAGCAGTTCTGGACGGCTCACTGAAGCTTTCTTT. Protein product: CASSSGRLTEAFF.

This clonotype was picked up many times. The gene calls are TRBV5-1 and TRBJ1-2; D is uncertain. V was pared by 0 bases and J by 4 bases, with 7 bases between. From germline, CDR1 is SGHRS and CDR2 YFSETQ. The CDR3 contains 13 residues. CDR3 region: CASSLDFGYGYTF. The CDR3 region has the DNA TGCGCCAGCAGCTTGGACTTTGGCTATGGCTACACCTTC.

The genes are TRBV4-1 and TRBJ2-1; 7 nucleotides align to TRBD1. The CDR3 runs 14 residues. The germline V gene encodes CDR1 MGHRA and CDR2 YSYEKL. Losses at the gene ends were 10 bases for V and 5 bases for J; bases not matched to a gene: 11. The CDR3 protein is CAISSYRGNNEQFF. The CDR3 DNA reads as TGCGCCATCTCATCTTACAGGGGCAACAATGAGCAGTTCTTC.

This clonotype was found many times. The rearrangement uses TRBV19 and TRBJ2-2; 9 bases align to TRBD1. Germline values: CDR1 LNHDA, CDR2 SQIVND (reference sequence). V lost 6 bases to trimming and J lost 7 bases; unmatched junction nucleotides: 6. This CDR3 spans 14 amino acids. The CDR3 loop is CASRSTGGIGELFF. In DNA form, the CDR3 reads TGTGCCAGTAGGTCGACAGGGGGAATCGGGGAGCTGTTTTTT.

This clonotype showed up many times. The DNA for the CDR3 is TGTGCCACCAGCAGACGAGGGCCGGGAGGGAGTCATAGCAATCAGCCCCAGCATTTT. Residues: CATSRRGPGGSHSNQPQHF. V gene TRBV15 combines with J gene TRBJ1-5; D gene uncertain. This CDR3 spans 19 amino acids. CDR1 and CDR2 from the germline V gene are LNHNV and YYDKDF (reference sequence). V was clipped by 2 bases and J by 0 bases, with 20 bases between them.

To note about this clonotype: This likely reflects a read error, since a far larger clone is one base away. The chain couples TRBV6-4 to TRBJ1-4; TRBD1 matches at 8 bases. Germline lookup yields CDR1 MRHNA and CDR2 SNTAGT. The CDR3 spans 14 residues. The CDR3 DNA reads TGTGCCAACAGTTGGGGACAGGATAATGAAAAACTGTTTTTT. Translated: CANSWGQDNEKLFF.

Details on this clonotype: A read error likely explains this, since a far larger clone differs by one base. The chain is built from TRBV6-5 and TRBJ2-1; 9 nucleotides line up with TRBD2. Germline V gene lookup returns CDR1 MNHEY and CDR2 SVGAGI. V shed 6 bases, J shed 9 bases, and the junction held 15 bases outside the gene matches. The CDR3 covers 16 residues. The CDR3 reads CASRPGAGGEACEQFF. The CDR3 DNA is TGTGCCAGCAGACCAGGGGCGGGAGGGGAGGCTTGTGAGCAGTTCTTC.

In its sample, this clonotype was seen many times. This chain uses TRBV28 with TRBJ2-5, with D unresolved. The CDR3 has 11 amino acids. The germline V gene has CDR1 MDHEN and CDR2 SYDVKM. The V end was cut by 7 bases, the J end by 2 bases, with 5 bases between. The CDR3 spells CASNLQETQYF. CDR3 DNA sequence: TGTGCCAGCAACCTTCAAGAGACCCAGTACTTC.